A single T cell receptor (beta chain) is shown here with its context. This specimen belongs to a study of blood T cell repertoires in COVID-19. Study overall: Specimens from acute and convalescent COVID-19 originated in the United States, Italy and Spain. PBMCs, B-cell-depleted T cells, or T cells were the source of the cDNA or gDNA that made up the material.

Study processing details: Estimation of nucleated cell counts was performed using reference gene primer amplification. Assay: immunoSEQ multiplex PCR; the TCRdb copy retains only in-frame clones and omits some. The DNA gave D and trimming, while V, J and clone size come from that table. The table records a few hundred thousand clones, 75% to 90% of them present only once. The V gene's germline CDR1 is SGHRS and CDR2 YFSETQ. V dropped 5 bases and J dropped 1 base, with 9 bases sitting between them. The CDR3 runs to 13 residues. This sequence joins TRBV5-1 and TRBJ1-1; the D is unclear. The sequenced sample was peripheral blood. The TCR comes from a human donor in a cohort sampled during active COVID-19. CDR3: CASSFQANTEAFF. CDR3 DNA: TGCGCCAGCAGTTTCCAGGCGAACACTGAAGCTTTCTTT.